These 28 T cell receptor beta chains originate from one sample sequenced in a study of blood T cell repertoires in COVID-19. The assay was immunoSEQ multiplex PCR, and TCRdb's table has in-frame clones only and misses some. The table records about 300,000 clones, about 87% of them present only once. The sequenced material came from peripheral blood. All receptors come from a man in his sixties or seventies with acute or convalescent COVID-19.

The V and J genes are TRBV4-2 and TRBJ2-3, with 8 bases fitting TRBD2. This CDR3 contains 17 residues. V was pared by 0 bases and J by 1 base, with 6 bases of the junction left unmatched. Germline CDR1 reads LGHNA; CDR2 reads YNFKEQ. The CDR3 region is CASSQDNTGGRTDTQYF. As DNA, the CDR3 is TGTGCCAGCAGCCAAGATAATACGGGGGGGCGCACAGATACGCAGTATTTT.

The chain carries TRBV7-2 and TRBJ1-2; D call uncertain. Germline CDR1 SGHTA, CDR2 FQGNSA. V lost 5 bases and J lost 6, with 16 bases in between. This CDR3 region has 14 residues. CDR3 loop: CASSPRVAANGYTF. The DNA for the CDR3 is TGTGCCAGCAGCCCTCGGGTGGCCGCGAATGGCTACACCTTC.

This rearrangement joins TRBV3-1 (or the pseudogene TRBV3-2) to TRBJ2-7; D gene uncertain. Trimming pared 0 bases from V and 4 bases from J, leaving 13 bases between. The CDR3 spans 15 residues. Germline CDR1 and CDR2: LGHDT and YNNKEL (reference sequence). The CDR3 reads CASSQDSQEWYEQYF. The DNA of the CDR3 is TGTGCCAGCAGCCAAGACTCCCAGGAATGGTACGAGCAGTACTTC.

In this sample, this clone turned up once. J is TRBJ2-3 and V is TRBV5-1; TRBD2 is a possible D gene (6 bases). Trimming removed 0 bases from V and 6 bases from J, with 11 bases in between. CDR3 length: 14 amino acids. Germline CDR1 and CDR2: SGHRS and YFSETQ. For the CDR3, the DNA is TGCGCCAGCAGCTTGGGGGACCGGGGGGATACGCAGTATTTT. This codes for CASSLGDRGDTQYF. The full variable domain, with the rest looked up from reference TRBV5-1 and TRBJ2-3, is KAGVTQTPRYLIKTRGQQVTLSCSPISGHRSVSWYQQTPGQGLQFLFEYFSETQRNKGNFPGRFSGRQFSNSRSEMNVSTLELGDSALYLCASSLGDRGDTQYFGPGTRLTVL.

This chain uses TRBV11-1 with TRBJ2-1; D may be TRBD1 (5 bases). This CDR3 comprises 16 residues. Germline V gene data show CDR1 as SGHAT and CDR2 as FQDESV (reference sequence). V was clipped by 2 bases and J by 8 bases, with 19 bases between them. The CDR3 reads CASSLSALDQGDEQFF. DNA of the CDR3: TGTGCCAGCAGCTTATCTGCCCTGGACCAAGGGGATGAGCAGTTCTTC.

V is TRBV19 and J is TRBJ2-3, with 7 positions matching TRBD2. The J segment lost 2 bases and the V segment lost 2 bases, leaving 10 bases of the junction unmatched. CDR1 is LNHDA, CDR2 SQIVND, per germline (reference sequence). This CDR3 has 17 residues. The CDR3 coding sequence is TGTGCCAGTAGTATACGGGGAGGGAGCGGTCCCACAGATACGCAGTATTTT. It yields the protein CASSIRGGSGPTDTQYF.

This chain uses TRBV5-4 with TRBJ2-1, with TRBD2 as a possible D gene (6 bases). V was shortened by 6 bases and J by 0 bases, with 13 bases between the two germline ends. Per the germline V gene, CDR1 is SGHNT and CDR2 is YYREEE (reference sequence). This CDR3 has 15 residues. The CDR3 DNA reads TGTGCCAGCACGGTCGGAGGGAGCTCCTACAATGAGCAGTTCTTC. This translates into CASTVGGSSYNEQFF.

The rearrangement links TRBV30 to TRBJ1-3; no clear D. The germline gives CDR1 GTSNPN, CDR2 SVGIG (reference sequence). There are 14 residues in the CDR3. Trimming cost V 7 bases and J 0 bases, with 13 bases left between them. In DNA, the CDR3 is TGTGCCTCCAAGACATCCGTCTCTGGAAACACCATATATTTT. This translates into CASKTSVSGNTIYF.

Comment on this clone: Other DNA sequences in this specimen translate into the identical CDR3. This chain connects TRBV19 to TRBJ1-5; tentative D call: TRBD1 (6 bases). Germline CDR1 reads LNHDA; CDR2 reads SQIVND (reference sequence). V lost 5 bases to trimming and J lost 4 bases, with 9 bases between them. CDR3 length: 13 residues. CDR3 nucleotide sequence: TGTGCCAGTAGTTTACAGGGAAATCAGCCCCAGCATTTT. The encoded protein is CASSLQGNQPQHF.

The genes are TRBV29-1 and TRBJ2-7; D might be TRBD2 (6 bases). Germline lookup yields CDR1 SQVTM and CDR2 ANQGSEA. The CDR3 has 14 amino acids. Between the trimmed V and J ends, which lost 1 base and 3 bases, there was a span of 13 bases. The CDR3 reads CSVEGGGNLYEQYF. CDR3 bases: TGCAGCGTTGAAGGAGGAGGGAATCTCTACGAGCAGTACTTC.

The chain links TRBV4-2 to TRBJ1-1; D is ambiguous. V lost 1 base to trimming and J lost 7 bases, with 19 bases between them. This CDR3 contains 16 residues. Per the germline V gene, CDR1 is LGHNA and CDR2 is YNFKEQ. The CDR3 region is CASSQVYGRLMGEAFF. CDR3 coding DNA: TGTGCCAGCAGCCAAGTATATGGCAGACTAATGGGTGAAGCTTTCTTT.

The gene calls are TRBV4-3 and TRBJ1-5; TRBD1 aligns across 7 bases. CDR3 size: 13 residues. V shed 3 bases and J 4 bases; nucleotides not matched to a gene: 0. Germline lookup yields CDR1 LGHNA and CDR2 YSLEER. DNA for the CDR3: TGCGCCAGCAGCCAGACAGGGAATCAGCCCCAGCATTTT. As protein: CASSQTGNQPQHF.

The CDR3 sequence: CASSPGQGSQPQHF. The CDR3 nucleotides are TGTGCCAGCTCACCTGGACAGGGCTCTCAGCCCCAGCATTTT. The chain employs TRBV18 and TRBJ1-5; TRBD1 aligns across 8 bases. The CDR3 extends over 14 amino acids. The germline V gene encodes CDR1 KGHSH and CDR2 LQKENI. V gave up 3 bases and J gave up 6 bases; unmatched junction bases: 4. The variable domain in full, completed from reference TRBV18 and TRBJ1-5, reads NAGVMQNPRHLVRRRGQEARLRCSPMKGHSHVYWYRQLPEEGLKFMVYLQKENIIDESGMPKERFSAEFPKEGPSILRIQQVVRGDSAAYFCASSPGQGSQPQHFGDGTRLSIL.

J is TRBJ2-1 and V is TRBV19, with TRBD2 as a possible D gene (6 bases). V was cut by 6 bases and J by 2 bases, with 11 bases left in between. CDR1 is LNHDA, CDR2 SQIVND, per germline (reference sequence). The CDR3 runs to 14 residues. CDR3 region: CASSLGLPYNEQFF. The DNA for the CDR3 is TGTGCCAGTAGCTTGGGACTTCCCTACAATGAGCAGTTCTTC.

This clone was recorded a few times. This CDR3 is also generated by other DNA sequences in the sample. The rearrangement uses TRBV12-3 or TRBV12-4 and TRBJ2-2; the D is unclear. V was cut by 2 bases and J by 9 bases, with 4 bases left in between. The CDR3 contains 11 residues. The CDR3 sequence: CASSLSWELFF. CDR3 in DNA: TGTGCCAGCAGTTTAAGCTGGGAGCTGTTTTTT.

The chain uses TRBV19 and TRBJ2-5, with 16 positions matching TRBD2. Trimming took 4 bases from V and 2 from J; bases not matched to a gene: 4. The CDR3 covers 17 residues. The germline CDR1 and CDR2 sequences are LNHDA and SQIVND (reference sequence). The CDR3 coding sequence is TGTGCCAGTAGTACGGGGGGACTAGCGGGAGGGCAAGAGACCCAGTACTTC. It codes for CASSTGGLAGGQETQYF.

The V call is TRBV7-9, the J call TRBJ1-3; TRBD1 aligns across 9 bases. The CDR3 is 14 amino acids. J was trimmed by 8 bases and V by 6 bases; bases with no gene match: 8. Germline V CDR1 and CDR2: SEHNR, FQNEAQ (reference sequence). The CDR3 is CASRTTGGGDTIYF. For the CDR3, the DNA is TGTGCCAGCAGAACAACAGGGGGCGGGGACACCATATATTTT.

The CDR3 region is CASSWRDSSPNNSPLHF. DNA for the CDR3: TGTGCCAGCAGCTGGAGGGATTCAAGCCCTAATAATTCACCCCTCCACTTT. This rearrangement joins TRBV5-6 to TRBJ1-6; D is unresolved. Trimming cost V 3 bases and J 5 bases, with 18 bases left between them. The CDR3 loop spans 17 amino acids. Germline V gene data show CDR1 as SGHDT and CDR2 as YYEEEE.

CDR3 sequence reads: CSASISMASGDTDTQYF. The CDR3 coding sequence is TGCAGTGCTAGTATATCCATGGCTAGCGGGGACACAGATACGCAGTATTTT. The rearrangement joins TRBV20-1 to TRBJ2-3; 9 bases agree with TRBD2. There are 17 residues in the CDR3. The V gene's germline CDR1 is DFQATT and CDR2 SNEGSKA (reference sequence). V shed 3 bases and J 2 bases; nucleotides not matched to a gene: 12.

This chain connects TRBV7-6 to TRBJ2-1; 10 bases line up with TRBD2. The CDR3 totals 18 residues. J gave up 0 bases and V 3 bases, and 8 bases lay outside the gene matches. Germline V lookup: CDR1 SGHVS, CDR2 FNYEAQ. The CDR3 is CASSLGIAGGSSYNEQFF. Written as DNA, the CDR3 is TGTGCCAGCAGCTTGGGGATAGCGGGGGGCAGCTCCTACAATGAGCAGTTCTTC.

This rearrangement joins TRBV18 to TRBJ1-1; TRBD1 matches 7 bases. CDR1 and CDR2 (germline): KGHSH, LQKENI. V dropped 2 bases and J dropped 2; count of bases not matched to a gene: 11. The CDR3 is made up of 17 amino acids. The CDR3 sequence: CASSPRAGGPINTEAFF. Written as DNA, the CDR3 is TGTGCCAGCTCACCAAGGGCAGGGGGGCCCATTAACACTGAAGCTTTCTTT.

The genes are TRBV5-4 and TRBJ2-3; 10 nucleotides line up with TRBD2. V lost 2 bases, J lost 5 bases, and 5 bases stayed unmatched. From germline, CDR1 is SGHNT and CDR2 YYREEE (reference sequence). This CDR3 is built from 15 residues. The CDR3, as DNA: TGTGCCAGCAGCTTCGAGCGGGGGGGCAGAGATACGCAGTATTTT. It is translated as CASSFERGGRDTQYF. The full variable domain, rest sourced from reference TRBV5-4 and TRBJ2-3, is ETGVTQSPTHLIKTRGQQVTLRCSSQSGHNTVSWYQQALGQGPQFIFQYYREEENGRGNFPPRFSGLQFPNYSSELNVNALELDDSALYLCASSFERGGRDTQYFGPGTRLTVL.

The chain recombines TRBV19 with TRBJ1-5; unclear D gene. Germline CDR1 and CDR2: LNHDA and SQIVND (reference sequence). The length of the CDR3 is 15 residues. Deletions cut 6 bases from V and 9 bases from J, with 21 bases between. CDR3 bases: TGTGCCAGTAGCCCCCACCAGCGAAGCGAGGGGCCCCAGCATTTT. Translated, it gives CASSPHQRSEGPQHF.

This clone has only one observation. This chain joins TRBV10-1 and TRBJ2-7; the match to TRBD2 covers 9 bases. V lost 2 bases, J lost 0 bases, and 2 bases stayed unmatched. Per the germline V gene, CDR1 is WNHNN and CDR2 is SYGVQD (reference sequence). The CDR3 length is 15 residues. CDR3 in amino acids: CASSETSGPSYEQYF. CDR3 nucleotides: TGCGCCAGCAGTGAGACTAGCGGGCCCTCCTACGAGCAGTACTTC.

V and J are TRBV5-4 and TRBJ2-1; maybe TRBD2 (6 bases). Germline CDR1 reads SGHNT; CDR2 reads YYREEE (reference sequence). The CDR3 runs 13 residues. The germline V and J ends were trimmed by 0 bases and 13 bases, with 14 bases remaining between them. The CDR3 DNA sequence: TGTGCCAGCAGCTTGGGGGGACTGGCTGGTCAGTTCTTC. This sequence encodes CASSLGGLAGQFF. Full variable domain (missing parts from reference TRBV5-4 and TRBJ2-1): ETGVTQSPTHLIKTRGQQVTLRCSSQSGHNTVSWYQQALGQGPQFIFQYYREEENGRGNFPPRFSGLQFPNYSSELNVNALELDDSALYLCASSLGGLAGQFFGPGTRLTVL.

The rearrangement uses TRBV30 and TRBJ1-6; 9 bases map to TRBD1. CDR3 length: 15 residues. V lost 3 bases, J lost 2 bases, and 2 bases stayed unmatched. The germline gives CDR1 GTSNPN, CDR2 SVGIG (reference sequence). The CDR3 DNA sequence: TGTGCCTGGAGGGACAGGGGCCCCTATAATTCACCCCTCCACTTT. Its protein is CAWRDRGPYNSPLHF.

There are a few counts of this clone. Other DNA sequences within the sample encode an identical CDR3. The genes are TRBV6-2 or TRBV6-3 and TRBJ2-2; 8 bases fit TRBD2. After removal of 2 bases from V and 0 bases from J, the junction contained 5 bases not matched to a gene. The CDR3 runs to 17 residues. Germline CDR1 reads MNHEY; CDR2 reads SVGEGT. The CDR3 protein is CASSYGGLAPNTGELFF. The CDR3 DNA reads TGTGCCAGCAGTTACGGCGGACTAGCACCGAACACCGGGGAGCTGTTTTTT.

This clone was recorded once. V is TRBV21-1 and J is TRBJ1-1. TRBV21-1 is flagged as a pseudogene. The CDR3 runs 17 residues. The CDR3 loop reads CASNLLTQEGSNTEAFF. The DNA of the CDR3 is TGTGCCAGCAACTTACTGACTCAGGAGGGGTCGAACACTGAAGCTTTCTTT.